This T cell receptor (beta chain) was obtained from a study of OX40 agonist ivuxolimab in advanced cancers. Clones were sequenced by immunoSEQ multiplex PCR, and TCRdb holds only the in-frame ones, with some missing. This sample carries under 100,000 clones, more than 70% of them seen once, and the ten largest clones take 0.65% to 0.8%. V lost 0 bases, J lost 5 bases, and 10 bases lay in between. CDR3 length: 14 residues. Germline-derived CDR1 and CDR2 are SGHRS and YFSETQ. The TCR originated in an adult with an advanced solid tumor such as melanoma, head and neck, liver or kidney cancer. The chain carries TRBV5-1 and TRBJ2-3; D gene ambiguous. The input for sequencing was CD4+ or CD8+ T cells sorted from blood, taken in a trial of the OX40 agonist ivuxolimab. The CDR3 DNA reads TGCGCCAGCAGCTTGGGCGTCTTGGGAGATACGCAGTATTTT. Its protein is CASSLGVLGDTQYF.